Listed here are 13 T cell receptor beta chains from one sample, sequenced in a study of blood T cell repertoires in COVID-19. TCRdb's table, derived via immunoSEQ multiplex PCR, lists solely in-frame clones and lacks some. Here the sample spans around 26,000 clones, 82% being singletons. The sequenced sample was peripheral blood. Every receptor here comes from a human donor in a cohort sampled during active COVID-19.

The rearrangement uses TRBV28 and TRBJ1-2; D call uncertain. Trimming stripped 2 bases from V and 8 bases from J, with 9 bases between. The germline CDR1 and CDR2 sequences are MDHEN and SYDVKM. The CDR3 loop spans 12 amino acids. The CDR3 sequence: CASSLAMWGYTF. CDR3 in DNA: TGTGCCAGCAGTTTAGCGATGTGGGGCTACACCTTC.

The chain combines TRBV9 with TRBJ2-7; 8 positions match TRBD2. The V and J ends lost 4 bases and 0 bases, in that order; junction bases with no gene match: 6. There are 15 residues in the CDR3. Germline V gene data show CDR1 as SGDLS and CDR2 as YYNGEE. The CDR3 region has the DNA TGTGCCAGCAGCATAACCGGGACTAGCTCCTACGAGCAGTACTTC. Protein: CASSITGTSSYEQYF.

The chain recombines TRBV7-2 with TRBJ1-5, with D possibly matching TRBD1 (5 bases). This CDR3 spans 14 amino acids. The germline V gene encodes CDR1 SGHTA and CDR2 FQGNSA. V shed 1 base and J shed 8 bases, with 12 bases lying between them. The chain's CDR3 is CASSLGGEPEPQHF. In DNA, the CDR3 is TGTGCCAGCAGCTTAGGGGGGGAGCCCGAGCCCCAGCATTTT.

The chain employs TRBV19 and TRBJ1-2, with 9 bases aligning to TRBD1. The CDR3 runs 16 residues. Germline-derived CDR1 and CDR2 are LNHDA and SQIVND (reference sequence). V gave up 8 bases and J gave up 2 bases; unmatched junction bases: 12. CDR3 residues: CASYSPGQGVNYGYTF. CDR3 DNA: TGTGCCAGTTACTCGCCGGGACAGGGAGTAAACTATGGCTACACCTTC.

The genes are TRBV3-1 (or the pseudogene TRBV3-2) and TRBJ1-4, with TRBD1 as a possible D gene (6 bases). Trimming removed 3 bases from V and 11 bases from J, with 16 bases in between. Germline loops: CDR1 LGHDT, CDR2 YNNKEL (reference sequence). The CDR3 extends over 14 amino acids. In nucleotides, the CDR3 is TGTGCCAGCAGCCACGACACCCCTAGGGGGAAACTGTTTTTT. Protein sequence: CASSHDTPRGKLFF.

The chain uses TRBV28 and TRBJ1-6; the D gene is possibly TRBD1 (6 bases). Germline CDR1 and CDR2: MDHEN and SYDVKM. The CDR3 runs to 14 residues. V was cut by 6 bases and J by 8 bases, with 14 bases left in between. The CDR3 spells CASSPRGGDSPLHF. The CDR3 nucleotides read TGTGCCAGCAGCCCTCGTGGGGGCGATTCACCCCTCCACTTT.

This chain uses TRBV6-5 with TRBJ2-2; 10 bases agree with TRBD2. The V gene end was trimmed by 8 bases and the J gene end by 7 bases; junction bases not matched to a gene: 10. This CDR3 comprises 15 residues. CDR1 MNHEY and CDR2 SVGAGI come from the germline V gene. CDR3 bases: TGTGCCAGCTCGCAGCGGGAGGGCGGAATCGGGGAGCTGTTTTTT. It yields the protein CASSQREGGIGELFF.

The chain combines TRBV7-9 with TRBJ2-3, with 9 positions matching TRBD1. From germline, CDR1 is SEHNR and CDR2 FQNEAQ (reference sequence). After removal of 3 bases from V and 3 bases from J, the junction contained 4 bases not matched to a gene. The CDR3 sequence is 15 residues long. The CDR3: CASSFSGTGTDTQYF. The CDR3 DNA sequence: TGTGCCAGCAGCTTTTCTGGGACAGGGACAGATACGCAGTATTTT.

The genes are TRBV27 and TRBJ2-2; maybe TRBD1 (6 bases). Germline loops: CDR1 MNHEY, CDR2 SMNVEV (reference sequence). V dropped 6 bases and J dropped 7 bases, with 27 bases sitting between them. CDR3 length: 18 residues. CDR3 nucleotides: TGTGCCAGCAGCTCCTTGTTGGCTTCCACAGGGTTCGTCGGGGAGCTGTTTTTT. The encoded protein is CASSSLLASTGFVGELFF.

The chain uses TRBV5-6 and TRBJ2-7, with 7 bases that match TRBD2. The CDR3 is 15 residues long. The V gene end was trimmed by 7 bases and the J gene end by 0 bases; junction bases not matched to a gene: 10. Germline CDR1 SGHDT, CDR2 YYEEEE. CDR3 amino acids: CASGRRSSGSYEQYF. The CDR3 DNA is TGTGCCAGCGGAAGAAGGTCTAGCGGCTCCTACGAGCAGTACTTC. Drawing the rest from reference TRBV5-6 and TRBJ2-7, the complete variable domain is DAGVTQSPTHLIKTRGQQVTLRCSPKSGHDTVSWYQQALGQGPQFIFQYYEEEERQRGNFPDRFSGHQFPNYSSELNVNALLLGDSALYLCASGRRSSGSYEQYFGPGTRLTVT.

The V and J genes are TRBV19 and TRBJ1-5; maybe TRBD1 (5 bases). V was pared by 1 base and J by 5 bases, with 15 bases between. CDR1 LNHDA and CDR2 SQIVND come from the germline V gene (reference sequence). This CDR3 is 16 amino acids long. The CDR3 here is CASSIARGRGDQPQHF. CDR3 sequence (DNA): TGTGCCAGTAGTATAGCCCGGGGGAGGGGCGATCAGCCCCAGCATTTT.

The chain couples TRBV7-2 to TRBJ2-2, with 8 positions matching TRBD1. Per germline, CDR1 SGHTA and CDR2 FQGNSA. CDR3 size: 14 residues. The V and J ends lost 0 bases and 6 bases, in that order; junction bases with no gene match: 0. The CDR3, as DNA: TGTGCCAGCAGCTTAGCGGACAGGGCCGGGGAGCTGTTTTTT. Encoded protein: CASSLADRAGELFF.

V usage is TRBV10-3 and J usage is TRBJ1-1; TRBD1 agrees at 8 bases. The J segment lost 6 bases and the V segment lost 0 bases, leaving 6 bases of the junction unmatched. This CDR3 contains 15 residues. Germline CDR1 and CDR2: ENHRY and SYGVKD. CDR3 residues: CAISESEGQGSEAFF. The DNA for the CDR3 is TGTGCCATCAGTGAGTCGGAAGGACAGGGATCTGAAGCTTTCTTT.